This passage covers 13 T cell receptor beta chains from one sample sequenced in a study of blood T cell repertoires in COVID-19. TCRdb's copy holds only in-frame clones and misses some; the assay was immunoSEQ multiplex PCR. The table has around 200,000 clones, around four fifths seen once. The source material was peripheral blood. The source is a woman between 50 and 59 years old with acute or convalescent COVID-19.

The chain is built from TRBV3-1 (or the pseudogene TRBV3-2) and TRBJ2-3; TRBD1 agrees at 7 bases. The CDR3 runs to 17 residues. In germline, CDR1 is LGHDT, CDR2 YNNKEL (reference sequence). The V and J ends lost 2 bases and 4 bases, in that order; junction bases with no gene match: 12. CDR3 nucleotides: TGTGCCAGCAGCCAAAAGGGGCCAAACAGGGGTGCAGATACGCAGTATTTT. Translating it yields CASSQKGPNRGADTQYF.

CDR3 region: CASSLVPHMNTEAFF. CDR3 DNA: TGTGCCAGCAGCTTAGTGCCACACATGAACACTGAAGCTTTCTTT. The chain recombines TRBV7-8 with TRBJ1-1; no definite D call. The CDR3 length is 15 residues. Deletions cut 1 base from V and 0 bases from J, with 9 bases between. The germline V gene encodes CDR1 SGHVS and CDR2 FQNEAQ.

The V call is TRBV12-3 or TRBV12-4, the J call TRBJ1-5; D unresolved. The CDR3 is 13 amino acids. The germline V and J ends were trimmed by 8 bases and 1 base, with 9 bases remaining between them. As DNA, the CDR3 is TGTGCCAGCGGCGTCGGGAGCAATCAGCCCCAGCATTTT. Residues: CASGVGSNQPQHF.

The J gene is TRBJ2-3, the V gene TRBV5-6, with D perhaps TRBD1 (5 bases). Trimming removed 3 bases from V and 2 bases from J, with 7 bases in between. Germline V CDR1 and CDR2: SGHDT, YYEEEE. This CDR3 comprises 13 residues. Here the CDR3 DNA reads TGTGCCAGCAGCTCTGGGGCCACAGATACGCAGTATTTT. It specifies CASSSGATDTQYF.

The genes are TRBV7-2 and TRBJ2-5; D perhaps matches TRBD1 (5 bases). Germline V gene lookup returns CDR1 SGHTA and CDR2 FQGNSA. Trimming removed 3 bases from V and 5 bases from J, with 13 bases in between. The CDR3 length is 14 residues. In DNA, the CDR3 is TGTGCCAGCAGCTTTGACGTAGGGGCCGAGACCCAGTACTTC. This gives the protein CASSFDVGAETQYF.

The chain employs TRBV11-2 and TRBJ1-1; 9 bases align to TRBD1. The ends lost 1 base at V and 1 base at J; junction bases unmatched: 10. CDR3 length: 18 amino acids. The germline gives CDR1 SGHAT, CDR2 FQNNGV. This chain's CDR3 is CASSLGDRVITGNTEAFF. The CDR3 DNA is TGTGCCAGCAGCTTAGGGGACAGGGTTATTACCGGGAACACTGAAGCTTTCTTT. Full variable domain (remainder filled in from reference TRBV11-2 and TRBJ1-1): EAGVAQSPRYKIIEKRQSVAFWCNPISGHATLYWYQQILGQGPKLLIQFQNNGVVDDSQLPKDRFSAERLKGVDSTLKIQPAKLEDSAVYLCASSLGDRVITGNTEAFFGQGTRLTVV.

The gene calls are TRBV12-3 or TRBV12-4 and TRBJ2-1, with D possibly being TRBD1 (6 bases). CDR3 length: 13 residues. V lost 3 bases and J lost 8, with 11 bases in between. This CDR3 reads CASSFSKGDEQFF. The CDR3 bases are TGTGCCAGCAGTTTTTCAAAGGGGGATGAGCAGTTCTTC.

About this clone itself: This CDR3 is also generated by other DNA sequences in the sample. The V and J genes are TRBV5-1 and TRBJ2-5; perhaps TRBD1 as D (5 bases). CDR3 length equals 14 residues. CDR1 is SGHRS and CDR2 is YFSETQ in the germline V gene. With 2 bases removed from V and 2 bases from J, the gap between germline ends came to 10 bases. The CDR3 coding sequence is TGCGCCAGCAGCTTAAGGGGAAGGCAAGAGACCCAGTACTTC. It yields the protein CASSLRGRQETQYF.

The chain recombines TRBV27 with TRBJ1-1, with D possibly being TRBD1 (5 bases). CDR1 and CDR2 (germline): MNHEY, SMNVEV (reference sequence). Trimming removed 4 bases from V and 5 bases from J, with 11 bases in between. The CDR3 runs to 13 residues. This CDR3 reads CASSWGDLTEAFF. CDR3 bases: TGTGCCAGCAGTTGGGGGGATCTGACTGAAGCTTTCTTT.

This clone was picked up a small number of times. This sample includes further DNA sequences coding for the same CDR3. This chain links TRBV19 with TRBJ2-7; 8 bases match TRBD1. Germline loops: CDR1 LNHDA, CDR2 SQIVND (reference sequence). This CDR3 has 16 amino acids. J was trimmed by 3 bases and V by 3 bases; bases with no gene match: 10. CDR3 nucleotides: TGTGCCAGTAGTATTCACCCAGGGACAGGCATCTACGAGCAGTACTTC. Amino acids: CASSIHPGTGIYEQYF.

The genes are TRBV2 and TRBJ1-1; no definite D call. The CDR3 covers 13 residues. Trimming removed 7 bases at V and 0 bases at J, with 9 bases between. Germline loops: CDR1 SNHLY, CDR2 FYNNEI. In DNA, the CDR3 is TGTGCCAGCACGGGTGGCATGAACACTGAAGCTTTCTTT. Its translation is CASTGGMNTEAFF.

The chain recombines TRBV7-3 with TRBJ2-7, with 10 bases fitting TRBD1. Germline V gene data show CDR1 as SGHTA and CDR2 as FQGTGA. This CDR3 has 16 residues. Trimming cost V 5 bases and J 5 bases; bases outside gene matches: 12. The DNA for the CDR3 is TGTGCCAGCAGCCTCATCTCCGGGACAGGGGTCCACGAGCAGTACTTC. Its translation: CASSLISGTGVHEQYF.

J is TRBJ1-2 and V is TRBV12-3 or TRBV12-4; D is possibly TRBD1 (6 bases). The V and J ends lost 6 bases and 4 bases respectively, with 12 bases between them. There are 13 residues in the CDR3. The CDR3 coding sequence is TGTGCCAGCAGCCCAGGGGCCGGCTATGGCTACACCTTC. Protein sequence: CASSPGAGYGYTF.